This T cell receptor beta chain was recovered during a study of blood T cells in healthy people across ages. This clonotype was seen a few times. Its target is not known. Primed by a sample-barcoded 5' primer and a J-beta primer mix, a second PCR proceeded for about 6 to 11 cycles. TCRdb fed the 5' RACE reads into MiXCR, producing one record per CDR3 protein. The sample carries more than 450,000 distinct CDR3 sequences, about a quarter recorded once. CDR1 is LGHNA and CDR2 is YSLEER in the germline V gene. V was trimmed by 0 bases and J by 6 bases, leaving 11 bases between them. This CDR3 has 15 residues. General study findings and limits: One million T cells yielded diversity estimates that were considered underestimates. Measured against age, TCR beta diversity per million T cells decreased in a roughly linear manner.

These data were likewise used in another study, on T cells of mothers and their children. From that second work: Material was donated by three healthy Caucasian mothers and their six children. Comparable shaping of TCR recombination output by thymic selection was observed in related and unrelated pairs.

The clonotype comes from a boy between 2 and 10 years old in good health. This rearrangement joins TRBV4-3 to TRBJ1-4; D remains ambiguous. The sequenced sample was blood. The CDR3 loop reads CASSQDGREDEKLFF. As DNA, the CDR3 is TGCGCCAGCAGCCAAGACGGAAGGGAAGATGAAAAACTGTTTTTT.